This TCR beta chain derives from a study of OX40 agonist ivuxolimab in advanced cancers. Turning to the study itself: It was ivuxolimab, an agonistic anti-OX40 (CD134) antibody, that patients were treated with. Patients got intravenous ivuxolimab at 0.01 to 10 mg/kg every 2 weeks.

Sequencing used immunoSEQ multiplex PCR; TCRdb keeps in-frame clones, though not all of them. The sample holds 20,000 to 25,000 clones; roughly 70% are singletons and the top ten take 20% to 25%. The CDR3 runs to 15 residues. Looked up from germline, CDR1 is SGHTA and CDR2 is FQGNSA. V was trimmed by 1 base and J by 9 bases, leaving 16 bases between them. This TCR was recovered from an adult with an advanced solid tumor such as melanoma, head and neck, liver or kidney cancer. The sample consisted of CD4+ or CD8+ T cells sorted from blood, taken in a trial of the OX40 agonist ivuxolimab. This rearrangement joins TRBV7-2 to TRBJ2-1; D is unclear. This chain's CDR3 is CASSLEYGSTREQFF. For the CDR3, the DNA is TGTGCCAGCAGCTTAGAGTATGGCAGTACCCGTGAGCAGTTCTTC.